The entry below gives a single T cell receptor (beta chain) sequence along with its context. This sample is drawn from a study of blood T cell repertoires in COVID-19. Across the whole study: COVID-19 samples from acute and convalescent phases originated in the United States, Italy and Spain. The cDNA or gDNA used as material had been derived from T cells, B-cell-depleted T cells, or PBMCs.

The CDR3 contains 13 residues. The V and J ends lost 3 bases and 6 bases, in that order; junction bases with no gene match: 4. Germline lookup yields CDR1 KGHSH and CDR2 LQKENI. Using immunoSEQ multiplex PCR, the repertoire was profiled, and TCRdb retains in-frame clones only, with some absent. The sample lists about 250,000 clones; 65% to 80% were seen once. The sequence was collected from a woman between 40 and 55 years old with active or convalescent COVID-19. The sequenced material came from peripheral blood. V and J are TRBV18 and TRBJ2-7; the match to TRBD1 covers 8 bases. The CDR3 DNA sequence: TGTGCCAGCTCACCCGGACAGGGCGGCGAGCAGTACTTC. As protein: CASSPGQGGEQYF.